The rows below give T cell receptor beta chains drawn from one sample of a study of blood T cell repertoires in COVID-19. TCRdb's table, derived via immunoSEQ multiplex PCR, lists solely in-frame clones and lacks some. The sample has some 180,000 clones; roughly 73% are singletons. Sequencing used peripheral blood. The origin of the receptors is a woman older than 75 with active or convalescent COVID-19. CDR3s include the opening cysteine and the closing phenylalanine or tryptophan. Fields, in order: V gene, J gene, clone size, D gene, CDR3 protein, CDR3 DNA. D genes are given only for firm matches. The listing skips clone size in some rows; elsewhere it reads once, few, many or a size class.

v_gene: TRBV10-2
j_gene: TRBJ2-2
abundance: few
d_gene: TRBD2
CDR3aa: CASSGGAGAYTGELFF
CDR3nt: TGCGCCAGCAGTGGAGGAGCGGGGGCCTACACCGGGGAGCTGTTTTTT

v_gene: TRBV4-1
j_gene: TRBJ1-3
abundance: few
d_gene: TRBD1
CDR3aa: CASSQVWGQGAFGNTIYF
CDR3nt: TGCGCCAGCAGCCAAGTTTGGGGACAGGGGGCCTTTGGAAACACCATATATTTT

v_gene: TRBV12-3/TRBV12-4
j_gene: TRBJ1-5
abundance: .
d_gene: .
CDR3aa: CASSLRGYQPQHF
CDR3nt: TGTGCCAGCAGTTTAAGGGGCTATCAGCCCCAGCATTTT

v_gene: TRBV11-2
j_gene: TRBJ2-7
abundance: .
d_gene: TRBD1
CDR3aa: CASRSDREFSYEQYF
CDR3nt: TGTGCCAGCAGGTCGGACAGGGAGTTCTCCTACGAGCAGTACTTC

v_gene: TRBV19
j_gene: TRBJ2-2
abundance: .
d_gene: TRBD1
CDR3aa: CASSIRTGTGAEGELFF
CDR3nt: TGTGCCAGTAGTATACGAACCGGGACAGGGGCCGAGGGGGAGCTGTTTTTT

v_gene: TRBV5-1
j_gene: TRBJ2-3
abundance: .
d_gene: TRBD2
CDR3aa: CASSLGTSPTHTQYF
CDR3nt: TGCGCCAGCAGCCTAGGGACTAGCCCAACGCATACGCAGTATTTT

v_gene: TRBV7-8
j_gene: TRBJ2-3
abundance: .
d_gene: TRBD1
CDR3aa: CASSNRGNTQYF
CDR3nt: TGTGCCAGCAGCAACAGGGGAAATACGCAGTATTTT

v_gene: TRBV4-2
j_gene: TRBJ1-1
abundance: .
d_gene: .
CDR3aa: CASSSHGGLNTEAFF
CDR3nt: TGTGCCAGCAGCTCCCATGGTGGCCTGAACACTGAAGCTTTCTTT

v_gene: TRBV19
j_gene: TRBJ2-3
abundance: .
d_gene: .
CDR3aa: CASSNREPTDTQYF
CDR3nt: TGTGCCAGTAGTAACAGGGAACCCACAGATACGCAGTATTTT

v_gene: TRBV2
j_gene: TRBJ1-2
abundance: .
d_gene: TRBD1
CDR3aa: CASSEGTGAIDGYTF
CDR3nt: TGTGCCAGCAGTGAAGGGACAGGGGCGATAGATGGCTACACCTTC

v_gene: TRBV7-9
j_gene: TRBJ1-4
abundance: .
d_gene: .
CDR3aa: CASSFEGPPQSTNEKLFF
CDR3nt: TGTGCCAGCAGCTTTGAGGGCCCACCGCAGTCAACTAATGAAAAACTGTTTTTT

v_gene: TRBV28
j_gene: TRBJ2-3
abundance: .
d_gene: .
CDR3aa: CASSLQEGYTQYF
CDR3nt: TGTGCCAGCAGTCTCCAGGAGGGGTATACGCAGTATTTT

v_gene: TRBV10-3
j_gene: TRBJ2-3
abundance: few
d_gene: .
CDR3aa: CAISDNQGSTDTQYF
CDR3nt: TGTGCCATCAGTGATAATCAGGGAAGCACAGATACGCAGTATTTT

v_gene: TRBV11-2
j_gene: TRBJ2-3
abundance: .
d_gene: TRBD2
CDR3aa: CASSPRLAGSTDMQYF
CDR3nt: TGTGCCAGCAGCCCTCGACTAGCGGGGAGCACAGATATGCAGTATTTT

v_gene: TRBV27
j_gene: TRBJ2-7
abundance: .
d_gene: .
CDR3aa: CASSFSLRDSTYEQYF
CDR3nt: TGTGCCAGCAGTTTTTCTCTGCGGGATTCGACGTACGAGCAGTACTTC

v_gene: TRBV24-1
j_gene: TRBJ1-1
abundance: .
d_gene: .
CDR3aa: CATSDSRGGNTEAFF
CDR3nt: TGTGCCACCAGTGATTCAAGGGGCGGGAACACTGAAGCTTTCTTT

v_gene: TRBV10-1
j_gene: TRBJ1-2
abundance: few
d_gene: TRBD1
CDR3aa: CASSPGGRYGYTF
CDR3nt: TGCGCCAGCAGTCCAGGGGGACGGTATGGCTACACCTTC

v_gene: TRBV20-1
j_gene: TRBJ2-3
abundance: .
d_gene: TRBD2
CDR3aa: CSASPGGQTDTQYF
CDR3nt: TGCAGTGCTAGTCCGGGGGGGCAAACAGATACGCAGTATTTT

v_gene: TRBV5-1
j_gene: TRBJ2-3
abundance: few
d_gene: TRBD2
CDR3aa: CASSLVARGRGAGSTDTQYF
CDR3nt: TGCGCCAGCAGCTTGGTGGCGAGAGGTCGGGGAGCGGGGAGCACAGATACGCAGTATTTT

v_gene: TRBV12-3/TRBV12-4
j_gene: TRBJ2-2
abundance: .
d_gene: .
CDR3aa: CASSQAGTGELFF
CDR3nt: TGTGCCAGCAGCCAGGCAGGCACCGGGGAGCTGTTTTTT

v_gene: TRBV2
j_gene: TRBJ1-1
abundance: .
d_gene: .
CDR3aa: CASKGRVNTEAFF
CDR3nt: TGTGCCAGCAAGGGCAGGGTGAACACTGAAGCTTTCTTT

v_gene: TRBV29-1
j_gene: TRBJ1-2
abundance: .
d_gene: .
CDR3aa: CSVGRANYGYTF
CDR3nt: TGCAGCGTTGGCAGGGCTAACTATGGCTACACCTTC

v_gene: TRBV6-4
j_gene: TRBJ2-3
abundance: .
d_gene: .
CDR3aa: CASRPDRISTDTQYF
CDR3nt: TGTGCCAGCAGACCAGACAGGATTAGCACAGATACGCAGTATTTT

v_gene: TRBV10-3
j_gene: TRBJ2-5
abundance: .
d_gene: .
CDR3aa: CAISESMAGAETQYF
CDR3nt: TGTGCCATCAGTGAGTCGATGGCGGGCGCAGAGACCCAGTACTTC

v_gene: TRBV4-1
j_gene: TRBJ2-7
abundance: .
d_gene: TRBD1
CDR3aa: CASSRIPGQGGYEQYF
CDR3nt: TGCGCCAGCAGCCGAATACCGGGACAGGGGGGGTACGAGCAGTACTTC

v_gene: TRBV28
j_gene: TRBJ1-2
abundance: .
d_gene: TRBD1
CDR3aa: CASGTGGSYGYTF
CDR3nt: TGTGCCAGCGGGACAGGGGGATCCTATGGCTACACCTTC

v_gene: TRBV29-1
j_gene: TRBJ2-3
abundance: .
d_gene: TRBD2
CDR3aa: CSVDSGLLNTDTQYF
CDR3nt: TGCAGCGTTGATTCGGGACTACTCAACACAGATACGCAGTATTTT

v_gene: TRBV6-6
j_gene: TRBJ2-3
abundance: .
d_gene: TRBD1
CDR3aa: CASSQYRATGFLDTQYF
CDR3nt: TGTGCCAGCAGTCAATATAGGGCGACAGGGTTCTTAGATACGCAGTATTTT

v_gene: TRBV29-1
j_gene: TRBJ1-4
abundance: .
d_gene: .
CDR3aa: CSVSSGVGVGEKLFF
CDR3nt: TGCAGCGTTTCTTCCGGTGTGGGCGTTGGTGAAAAACTGTTTTTT

v_gene: TRBV4-1
j_gene: TRBJ2-7
abundance: .
d_gene: TRBD2
CDR3aa: CASSQDTSGAYEQYF
CDR3nt: TGCGCCAGCAGCCAAGATACTAGCGGGGCTTACGAGCAGTACTTC

v_gene: TRBV7-2
j_gene: TRBJ1-3
abundance: once
d_gene: .
CDR3aa: CASSLAPGSGNTIYF
CDR3nt: TGTGCCAGCAGCTTAGCCCCGGGCTCTGGAAACACCATATATTTT

v_gene: TRBV6-1
j_gene: TRBJ1-4
abundance: .
d_gene: TRBD1
CDR3aa: CASSEAIGTGHEKLFF
CDR3nt: TGTGCCAGCAGTGAAGCGATCGGGACAGGTCATGAAAAACTGTTTTTT

v_gene: TRBV7-7
j_gene: TRBJ1-3
abundance: .
d_gene: .
CDR3aa: CASSLEAGTGNTIYF
CDR3nt: TGTGCTAGCAGCTTAGAGGCGGGAACTGGAAACACCATATATTTT

v_gene: TRBV7-9
j_gene: TRBJ2-3
abundance: .
d_gene: .
CDR3aa: CASSPSSYRDTQYF
CDR3nt: TGTGCCAGCAGCCCATCTTCTTACAGAGATACGCAGTATTTT

v_gene: TRBV5-8
j_gene: TRBJ2-5
abundance: once
d_gene: TRBD1
CDR3aa: CASRGGGRGLETQYF
CDR3nt: TGTGCCAGCAGGGGCGGAGGCAGGGGGCTGGAGACCCAGTACTTC

v_gene: TRBV7-2
j_gene: TRBJ2-5
abundance: .
d_gene: .
CDR3aa: CASSLSGGSQETQYF
CDR3nt: TGTGCCAGCAGCCTGAGTGGGGGCAGCCAAGAGACCCAGTACTTC

v_gene: TRBV30
j_gene: TRBJ1-2
abundance: few
d_gene: .
CDR3aa: CAWSGSRLGYTF
CDR3nt: TGTGCCTGGAGTGGCAGTCGACTTGGCTACACCTTC

v_gene: TRBV10-1
j_gene: TRBJ1-4
abundance: .
d_gene: .
CDR3aa: CASSESGGQNEKLFF
CDR3nt: TGCGCCAGCAGTGAGTCCGGCGGACAAAATGAAAAACTGTTTTTT

v_gene: TRBV12-1
j_gene: TRBJ2-1
abundance: few
d_gene: .
CDR3aa: CASSSSGGASTILTPFEDNEQFF
CDR3nt: TGTGCCAGCAGCTCTAGCGGGGGGGCGTCTACAATCCTAACCCCCTTTGAAGACAATGAGCAGTTCTTC

v_gene: TRBV6-6
j_gene: TRBJ2-7
abundance: .
d_gene: TRBD1
CDR3aa: CASASTGRQYF
CDR3nt: TGTGCCAGCGCCTCGACAGGGCGGCAGTACTTC

v_gene: TRBV6-2/TRBV6-3
j_gene: TRBJ2-3
abundance: .
d_gene: .
CDR3aa: CASSQMAVAQYF
CDR3nt: TGTGCCAGCAGTCAAATGGCGGTGGCGCAGTATTTT

v_gene: TRBV28
j_gene: TRBJ1-2
abundance: .
d_gene: .
CDR3aa: CASSTSPSIFYGYTF
CDR3nt: TGTGCCAGCAGTACTAGCCCTAGCATATTCTATGGCTACACCTTC

v_gene: TRBV2
j_gene: TRBJ2-1
abundance: once
d_gene: TRBD2
CDR3aa: CASTGGRYNEQFF
CDR3nt: TGTGCCAGCACGGGGGGTAGATACAATGAGCAGTTCTTC

v_gene: TRBV28
j_gene: TRBJ1-1
abundance: few
d_gene: .
CDR3aa: CAVTGIATEAFF
CDR3nt: TGTGCCGTTACAGGGATTGCCACTGAAGCTTTCTTT

v_gene: TRBV3-1/TRBV3-2
j_gene: TRBJ1-2
abundance: .
d_gene: .
CDR3aa: CASSPTERVNYGYTF
CDR3nt: TGTGCCAGCAGCCCGACGGAGAGAGTTAACTATGGCTACACCTTC

v_gene: TRBV29-1
j_gene: TRBJ2-2
abundance: few
d_gene: .
CDR3aa: CSVGRNTGELFF
CDR3nt: TGCAGCGTTGGGAGGAACACCGGGGAGCTGTTTTTT

v_gene: TRBV6-5
j_gene: TRBJ1-1
abundance: .
d_gene: .
CDR3aa: CASSLDSHINTEAFF
CDR3nt: TGTGCCAGCAGTCTAGACAGCCACATCAACACTGAAGCTTTCTTT

v_gene: TRBV7-2
j_gene: TRBJ1-1
abundance: .
d_gene: TRBD1
CDR3aa: CASSEDRGRNTEAFF
CDR3nt: TGTGCCAGCAGCGAAGACAGGGGGCGGAACACTGAAGCTTTCTTT

v_gene: TRBV9
j_gene: TRBJ1-6
abundance: .
d_gene: TRBD1
CDR3aa: CASSVTGDNSPLHF
CDR3nt: TGTGCCAGCAGCGTGACAGGGGATAATTCACCCCTCCACTTT

v_gene: TRBV6-6
j_gene: TRBJ2-5
abundance: .
d_gene: TRBD1
CDR3aa: CASSRTTGQETQYF
CDR3nt: TGTGCCAGCAGTAGAACGACAGGGCAGGAGACCCAGTACTTC

v_gene: TRBV6-2/TRBV6-3
j_gene: TRBJ2-2
abundance: .
d_gene: TRBD2
CDR3aa: CASSPRQGRGGLGELFF
CDR3nt: TGTGCCAGCAGTCCCCGGCAAGGGCGGGGGGGCCTCGGGGAGCTGTTTTTT

v_gene: TRBV27
j_gene: TRBJ1-5
abundance: few
d_gene: TRBD1
CDR3aa: CASSPLGQGYNQPQHF
CDR3nt: TGTGCCAGCAGTCCCCTCGGACAGGGATACAATCAGCCCCAGCATTTT

v_gene: TRBV10-3
j_gene: TRBJ2-5
abundance: .
d_gene: TRBD2
CDR3aa: CAISDQRGAWETQYF
CDR3nt: TGTGCCATCAGTGATCAGCGGGGGGCGTGGGAGACCCAGTACTTC

v_gene: TRBV3-1/TRBV3-2
j_gene: TRBJ1-1
abundance: .
d_gene: .
CDR3aa: CASSQDGGAGTEAFF
CDR3nt: TGTGCCAGCAGCCAAGATGGGGGGGCGGGCACTGAAGCTTTCTTT

v_gene: TRBV2
j_gene: TRBJ1-2
abundance: .
d_gene: .
CDR3aa: CASSEGQIYGYTF
CDR3nt: TGTGCCAGCAGTGAAGGGCAGATCTATGGCTACACCTTC

v_gene: TRBV7-2
j_gene: TRBJ2-1
abundance: .
d_gene: .
CDR3aa: CASSSIRVGEQFF
CDR3nt: TGTGCCAGCAGCTCCATCAGGGTCGGTGAGCAGTTCTTC

v_gene: TRBV9
j_gene: TRBJ2-1
abundance: .
d_gene: .
CDR3aa: CASSVQGEGQFF
CDR3nt: TGTGCCAGCAGCGTACAAGGAGAAGGGCAGTTCTTC

v_gene: TRBV7-9
j_gene: TRBJ2-3
abundance: .
d_gene: .
CDR3aa: CASSLVAGARGRADTQYF
CDR3nt: TGTGCCAGCAGCCTCGTTGCCGGGGCGCGGGGGCGCGCAGATACGCAGTATTTT

v_gene: TRBV6-1
j_gene: TRBJ1-2
abundance: once
d_gene: .
CDR3aa: CASMIQGSYGYTF
CDR3nt: TGTGCCAGTATGATCCAGGGGTCCTATGGCTACACCTTC